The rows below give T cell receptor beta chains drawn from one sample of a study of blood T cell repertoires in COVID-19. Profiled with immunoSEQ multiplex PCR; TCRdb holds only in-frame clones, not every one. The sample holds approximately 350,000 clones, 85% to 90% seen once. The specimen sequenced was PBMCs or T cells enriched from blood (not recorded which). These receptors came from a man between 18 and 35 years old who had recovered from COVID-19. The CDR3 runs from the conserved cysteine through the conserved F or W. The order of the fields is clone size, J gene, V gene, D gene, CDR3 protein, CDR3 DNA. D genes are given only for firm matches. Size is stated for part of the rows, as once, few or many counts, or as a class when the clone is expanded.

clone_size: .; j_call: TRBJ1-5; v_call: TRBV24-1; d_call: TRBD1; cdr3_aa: CATSAGGVEPQHF; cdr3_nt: TGTGCCACCAGTGCAGGGGGCGTCGAGCCCCAGCATTTT
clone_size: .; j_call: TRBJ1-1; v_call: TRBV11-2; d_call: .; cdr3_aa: CASSLVGQVEAFF; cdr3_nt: TGTGCCAGCAGCTTAGTTGGTCAGGTCGAAGCTTTCTTT
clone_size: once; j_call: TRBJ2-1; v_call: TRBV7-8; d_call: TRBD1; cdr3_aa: CASSLSGTGGNEQFF; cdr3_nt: TGTGCCAGCAGCTTGTCCGGGACAGGGGGCAATGAGCAGTTCTTC
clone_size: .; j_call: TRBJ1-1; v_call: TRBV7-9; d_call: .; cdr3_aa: CASSLGANTEAFF; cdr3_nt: TGTGCCAGCAGCTTAGGGGCAAACACTGAAGCTTTCTTT
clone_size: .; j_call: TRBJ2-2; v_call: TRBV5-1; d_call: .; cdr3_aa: CASSLADNYAGELFF; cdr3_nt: TGCGCCAGCAGCTTGGCCGACAATTATGCCGGGGAGCTGTTTTTT
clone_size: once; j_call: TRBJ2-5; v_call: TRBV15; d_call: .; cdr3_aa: CATSRDRVDVTQYF; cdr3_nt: TGTGCCACCAGCAGAGACAGGGTTGATGTGACCCAGTACTTC
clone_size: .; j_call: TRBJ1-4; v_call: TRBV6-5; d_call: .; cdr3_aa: CALGNEKLFF; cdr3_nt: TGTGCTCTCGGTAATGAAAAACTGTTTTTT
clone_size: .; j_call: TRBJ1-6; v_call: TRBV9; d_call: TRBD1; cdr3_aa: CASSPRQGNSPLHF; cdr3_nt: TGTGCCAGCAGCCCCAGACAGGGGAATTCACCCCTCCACTTT
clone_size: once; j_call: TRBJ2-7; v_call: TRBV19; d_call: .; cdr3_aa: CASSIRGFSSYEQYF; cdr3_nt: TGTGCCAGTAGTATTAGAGGTTTCTCATCCTACGAGCAGTACTTC
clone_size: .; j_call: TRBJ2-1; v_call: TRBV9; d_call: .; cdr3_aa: CASSLFNEQFF; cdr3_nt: TGTGCCAGCAGCCTTTTTAATGAGCAGTTCTTC
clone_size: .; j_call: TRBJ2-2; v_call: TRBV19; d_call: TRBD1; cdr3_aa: CASTRDRGLNTGELFF; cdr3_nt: TGTGCCAGTACCCGGGACAGGGGACTAAACACCGGGGAGCTGTTTTTT
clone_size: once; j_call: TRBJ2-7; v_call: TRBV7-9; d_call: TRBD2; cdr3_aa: CASSSPRLAGYYEQYF; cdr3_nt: TGTGCCAGCAGCTCCCCCCGACTAGCGGGGTATTACGAGCAGTACTTC
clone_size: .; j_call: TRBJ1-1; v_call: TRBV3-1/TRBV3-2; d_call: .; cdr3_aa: CASSQSGWNTEAFF; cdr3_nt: TGTGCCAGCAGCCAGTCAGGTTGGAACACTGAAGCTTTCTTT
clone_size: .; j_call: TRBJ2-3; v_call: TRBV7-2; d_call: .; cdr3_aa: CASSLTRLTSTDTQYF; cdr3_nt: TGTGCCAGCAGCTTAACGCGGCTTACTAGCACAGATACGCAGTATTTT
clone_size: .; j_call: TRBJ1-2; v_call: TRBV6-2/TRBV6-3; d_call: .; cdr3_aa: CASSYSAGRISYGYTF; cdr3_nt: TGTGCCAGCAGTTACTCGGCGGGACGGATATCCTATGGCTACACCTTC
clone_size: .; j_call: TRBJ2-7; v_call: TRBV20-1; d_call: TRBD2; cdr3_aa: CSASRTSGSPYEQYF; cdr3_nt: TGCAGTGCTAGTAGGACTAGCGGGAGCCCCTACGAGCAGTACTTC
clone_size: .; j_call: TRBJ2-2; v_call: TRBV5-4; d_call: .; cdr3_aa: CASSPSPTTTGELFF; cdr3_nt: TGTGCCAGCAGCCCCTCCCCGACTACCACCGGGGAGCTGTTTTTT
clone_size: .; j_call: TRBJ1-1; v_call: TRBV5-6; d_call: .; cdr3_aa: CASSLGNIMNTEAFF; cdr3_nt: TGTGCCAGCAGCCTAGGAAACATAATGAACACTGAAGCTTTCTTT
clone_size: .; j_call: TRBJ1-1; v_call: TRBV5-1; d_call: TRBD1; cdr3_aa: CASSWTGLGAEAFF; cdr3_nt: TGCGCCAGCAGCTGGACAGGGTTAGGGGCTGAAGCTTTCTTT
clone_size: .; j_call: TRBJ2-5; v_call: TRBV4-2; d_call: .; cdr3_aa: CASSQETGSKETQYF; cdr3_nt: TGTGCCAGCAGCCAAGAAACAGGGAGTAAAGAGACCCAGTACTTC
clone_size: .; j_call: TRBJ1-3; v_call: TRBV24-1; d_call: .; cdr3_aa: CATSDPTFSGNTIYF; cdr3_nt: TGTGCCACCAGTGACCCGACATTTTCTGGAAACACCATATATTTT
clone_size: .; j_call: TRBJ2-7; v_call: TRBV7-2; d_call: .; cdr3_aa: CASSLGTVQTYEQYF; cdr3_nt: TGTGCCAGCAGCTTAGGGACAGTTCAAACCTACGAGCAGTACTTC
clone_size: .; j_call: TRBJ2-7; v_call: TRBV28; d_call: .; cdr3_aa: CASSQDRPYEQYF; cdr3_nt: TGTGCCAGCAGCCAGGACAGACCCTACGAGCAGTACTTC
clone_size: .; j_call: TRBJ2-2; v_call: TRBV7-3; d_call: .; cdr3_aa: CASSLNAGLAVGELFF; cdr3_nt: TGTGCCAGCAGCTTAAACGCGGGGCTGGCAGTCGGGGAGCTGTTTTTT
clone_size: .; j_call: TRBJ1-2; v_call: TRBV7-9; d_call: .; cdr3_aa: CASSLGQGNYGYTF; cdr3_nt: TGTGCCAGCAGCTTGGGCCAGGGGAACTATGGCTACACCTTC